A single sample gave rise to the 25 T cell receptor beta chains below, sequenced in a study of post-analysis software for immune sequencing data. Study-level findings and limits: Elevated frequency relative to controls characterized several TRBV segments in patients, TRBV5-6, TRBV5-1 and TRBV20-1 among them.

Prepared libraries of TCR beta cDNA carried unique molecular identifiers. TCRdb re-analysed the PCR reads in MiXCR, keeping a single row per CDR3 protein. Here the sample spans 750,000 to 900,000 distinct CDR3 sequences, under 60% being singletons. Which antigens these TCRs recognize remains unknown. Specimen: blood. These receptor sequences come from a girl aged 10 to 17 with multiple sclerosis.

V gene TRBV20-1 combines with J gene TRBJ2-7, with a weak D call TRBD1 (7 bases). The length of the CDR3 is 14 residues. Trimming stripped 5 bases from V and 3 bases from J, with 17 bases between. The germline V gene encodes CDR1 DFQATT and CDR2 SNEGSKA (reference sequence). This CDR3 reads CSAPGGSRYYEQYF. DNA for the CDR3: TGCAGTGCTCCAGGGGGGAGCCGTTACTACGAGCAGTACTTC.

This chain connects TRBV7-8 to TRBJ2-2, with TRBD2 identical over 8 bases. Trimming cost V 5 bases and J 8 bases; bases outside gene matches: 10. The germline gives CDR1 SGHVS, CDR2 FQNEAQ. The CDR3 runs 15 residues. Here the CDR3 reads CASSPTSAASGELFF. The CDR3 bases are TGTGCCAGCAGCCCGACTAGCGCAGCATCTGGGGAGCTGTTTTTT. The full variable domain, its missing parts supplied by reference TRBV7-8 and TRBJ2-2, is GAGVSQSPRYKVAKRGQDVALRCDPISGHVSLFWYQQALGQGPEFLTYFQNEAQLDKSGLPSDRFFAERPEGSVSTLKIQRTQQEDSAVYLCASSPTSAASGELFFGEGSRLTVL.

V and J are TRBV10-3 and TRBJ2-7; TRBD2 might be the D (8 bases). The J call may be faulty, since TRBJ2-5 better matches the DNA end. This CDR3 is built from 15 residues. From germline, CDR1 is ENHRY and CDR2 SYGVKD. The CDR3 coding sequence is TGTGCCATCAGTGGCGACAGGGCGGGAGGAGAGACCCAGTACTTC. Protein product: CAISGDRAGGETQYF.

On this clonotype: A much larger clone differs by one base, so this may be a read error. The V call is TRBV7-9, the J call TRBJ2-4; tentatively, D is TRBD2 (6 bases). The tail of the sequence fits TRBJ2-7 better, so the J call may be wrong. CDR1 is SEHNR, CDR2 FQNEAQ, per germline (reference sequence). CDR3 length: 15 amino acids. The CDR3 loop is CASSSSLRRAYEQYF. As DNA, the CDR3 is TGTGCCAGCAGCTCTTCCCTTCGGAGGGCCTACGAGCAGTACTTC.

The CDR3 region is CASSPASGRTDTQYF. CDR3 bases: TGTGCCAGCAGCCCGGCTAGCGGGAGAACAGATACGCAGTATTTT. This chain links TRBV7-3 with TRBJ2-3, with 10 bases that match TRBD2. With V trimmed by 5 bases and J by 3 bases, 5 bases remained unmatched. Germline CDR1 is SGHTA and CDR2 is FQGTGA. The CDR3 runs 15 residues.

The chain carries TRBV29-1 and TRBJ2-5, with TRBD1 matching 11 bases. V trimming: 3 bases; J trimming: 4 bases; junction bases outside the gene matches: 13. CDR1 and CDR2 from the germline V gene are SQVTM and ANQGSEA. The CDR3 has 17 amino acids. The DNA of the CDR3 is TGCAGCGTTGAGGACTGGTCTAGCGGGACAGGGGGAGAGACCCAGTACTTC. It encodes CSVEDWSSGTGGETQYF.

The chain joins TRBV6-5 to TRBJ2-7; D gene uncertain. The germline CDR1 and CDR2 sequences are MNHEY and SVGAGI. Trimming removed 7 bases from V and 0 bases from J, with 13 bases in between. The CDR3 has 14 residues. CDR3: CASKKTFSSYEQYF. In DNA form, the CDR3 reads TGTGCCAGCAAGAAGACCTTTAGCTCCTACGAGCAGTACTTC.

The chain is built from TRBV7-9 and TRBJ1-1; D call uncertain. The CDR3 consists of 12 residues. Germline CDR1 and CDR2: SEHNR and FQNEAQ (reference sequence). Trimming cost V 5 bases and J 5 bases, with 9 bases left between them. CDR3 sequence reads: CASSRLGTEAFF. The CDR3 DNA reads as TGTGCCAGCAGCCGACTCGGGACTGAAGCTTTCTTT. Full variable domain (outside the CDR3, taken from reference TRBV7-9 and TRBJ1-1): DTGVSQNPRHKITKRGQNVTFRCDPISEHNRLYWYRQTLGQGPEFLTYFQNEAQLEKSRLLSDRFSAERPKGSFSTLEIQRTEQGDSAMYLCASSRLGTEAFFGQGTRLTVV.

The V and J genes are TRBV25-1 and TRBJ2-5; TRBD1 matches at 9 bases. The DNA end lines up better with TRBJ2-7; the J call may be wrong. This CDR3 comprises 14 residues. Germline V CDR1 and CDR2: MGHDK, SYGVNS. The CDR3 bases are TGTGCCAGCAGTGGAGGGGGACAGGGCTACGAGCAGTACTTC. Translating gives CASSGGGQGYEQYF.

The V and J genes are TRBV7-6 and TRBJ2-1; 13 nucleotides match TRBD2. Germline values: CDR1 SGHVS, CDR2 FNYEAQ. V lost 5 bases to trimming and J lost 8 bases; unmatched junction nucleotides: 12. The CDR3 has 17 residues. The DNA for the CDR3 is TGTGCCAGCAGCGCCTCCCCACTAGCGGGAGGGGTAGATGAGCAGTTCTTC. Its translation: CASSASPLAGGVDEQFF. The variable domain in full, with the rest retrieved from reference TRBV7-6 and TRBJ2-1, is GAGVSQSPRYKVTKRGQDVALRCDPISGHVSLYWYRQALGQGPEFLTYFNYEAQQDKSGLPNDRFSAERPEGSISTLTIQRTEQRDSAMYRCASSASPLAGGVDEQFFGPGTRLTVL.

This clonotype was counted between two and nine times. The chain is built from TRBV20-1 and TRBJ2-5, with TRBD1 identical over 7 bases. This CDR3 has 13 residues. CDR1 and CDR2 from the germline V gene are DFQATT and SNEGSKA (reference sequence). Trimming took 6 bases from V and 2 from J; bases not matched to a gene: 6. CDR3 loop: CSANRDSQETQYF. CDR3 DNA sequence: TGCAGTGCAAACCGGGACAGTCAAGAGACCCAGTACTTC.

This clonotype has a handful of counts. The chain employs TRBV6-1 and TRBJ1-2; maybe TRBD1 (5 bases). The germline gives CDR1 MNHNS, CDR2 SASEGT. With 6 bases removed from V and 4 bases from J, the gap between germline ends came to 9 bases. This CDR3 is built from 12 residues. Written as DNA, the CDR3 is TGTGCCAGCAGGGATGACAGCTATGGCTACACCTTC. It yields the protein CASRDDSYGYTF.

This clonotype turned up a few times. The gene calls are TRBV20-1 and TRBJ2-5; D possibly uses TRBD1 or TRBD2 (5 bases each). Between the trimmed V and J ends, which lost 0 bases and 4 bases, there was a span of 12 bases. From germline, CDR1 is DFQATT and CDR2 SNEGSKA (reference sequence). CDR3 size: 14 residues. The CDR3 DNA reads as TGCAGTGCTAGAGATGGGACCTCCCGAGAGACCCAGTACTTC. Translation: CSARDGTSRETQYF.

The chain employs TRBV5-1 and TRBJ2-7, with a weak D call TRBD1 (6 bases). The length of the CDR3 is 14 residues. The germline gives CDR1 SGHRS, CDR2 YFSETQ. The V end was cut by 4 bases, the J end by 3 bases, with 14 bases between. Written as DNA, the CDR3 is TGCGCCAGCAGCGGGGGAGCACAGGGCTACGAGCAGTACTTC. Residues: CASSGGAQGYEQYF.

This clonotype was seen only a few times. This chain uses TRBV4-2 with TRBJ1-2, with a tentative D call TRBD1 (5 bases). Trimming shortened V by 6 bases and J by 2 bases, and 16 bases separated the two germline ends. Germline CDR1 LGHNA, CDR2 YNFKEQ. The CDR3 consists of 15 residues. The CDR3 is CASRMERQINYGYTF. CDR3 DNA: TGTGCCAGCAGGATGGAAAGACAGATCAACTATGGCTACACCTTC.

In this sample, this clonotype turned up once. The rearrangement joins TRBV6-1 to TRBJ2-5, with 7 bases that match TRBD2. Germline CDR1 reads MNHNS; CDR2 reads SASEGT. CDR3 size: 17 residues. V shed 6 bases and J 11 bases; nucleotides not matched to a gene: 24. CDR3 sequence reads: CASRPTAGLPLWGEQYF. CDR3 nucleotides: TGTGCCAGCAGGCCGACAGCGGGACTACCCTTGTGGGGAGAGCAGTACTTC.

This chain joins TRBV10-3 and TRBJ2-1; no definite D call. With 8 bases removed from V and 0 bases from J, the gap between germline ends came to 8 bases. Germline values: CDR1 ENHRY, CDR2 SYGVKD. The CDR3 has 13 amino acids. CDR3 nucleotide sequence: TGTGCCATCCGGACCGGCTCCTACAATGAGCAGTTCTTC. This gives the protein CAIRTGSYNEQFF.

The gene calls are TRBV6-5 and TRBJ2-7, with D unclear. The CDR3 is 13 amino acids. The germline V and J ends were trimmed by 4 bases and 0 bases, with 7 bases remaining between them. The germline V gene encodes CDR1 MNHEY and CDR2 SVGAGI. CDR3 residues: CASSSPGSYEQYF. Here the CDR3 DNA reads TGTGCCAGCAGTTCCCCAGGCTCCTACGAGCAGTACTTC.

The chain is built from TRBV10-2 and TRBJ1-1; 7 nucleotides align to TRBD1. The V gene end was trimmed by 3 bases and the J gene end by 8 bases; junction bases not matched to a gene: 15. This CDR3 is 16 amino acids long. The V gene's germline CDR1 is WSHSY and CDR2 SAAADI. The CDR3 DNA reads TGCGCCAGCAGTGAACCCACAGGGGCCCCCTCTCGAGAAGCTTTCTTT. Amino acids: CASSEPTGAPSREAFF.

This clonotype has more than one count but fewer than ten. The chain carries TRBV7-9 and TRBJ1-6; perhaps TRBD1 as D (6 bases). The V gene's germline CDR1 is SEHNR and CDR2 FQNEAQ (reference sequence). V was pared by 5 bases and J by 5 bases, with 13 bases between. The CDR3 loop spans 15 amino acids. CDR3 coding DNA: TGTGCCAGCAGCGAAACAGGGAGCGATAATTCACCCCTCCACTTT. As protein: CASSETGSDNSPLHF. Combining the CDR3 with reference TRBV7-9 and TRBJ1-6 gives the whole variable domain DTGVSQNPRHKITKRGQNVTFRCDPISEHNRLYWYRQTLGQGPEFLTYFQNEAQLEKSRLLSDRFSAERPKGSFSTLEIQRTEQGDSAMYLCASSETGSDNSPLHFGNGTRLTVT.

A few counts support this clonotype. The rearrangement links TRBV24-1 to TRBJ2-5, with D unresolved. The V end lost 2 bases, the J end lost 0 bases, and 3 bases lay between the germline ends. Germline V gene sequence: CDR1 KGHDR, CDR2 SFDVKD. This CDR3 region has 13 residues. The CDR3 DNA follows: TGTGCCACCAGTGATTGGGACCAAGAGACCCAGTACTTC. Encoded protein: CATSDWDQETQYF.

This clonotype was counted a few times. The V gene is TRBV7-2, the J gene TRBJ1-1, with TRBD1 matching over 11 bases. J gave up 5 bases and V 5 bases, and 4 bases lay outside the gene matches. In germline, CDR1 is SGHTA, CDR2 FQGNSA. There are 14 residues in the CDR3. The CDR3 nucleotides read TGTGCCAGCAGCCAGGACAGGGGGCTGACTGAAGCTTTCTTT. It translates to CASSQDRGLTEAFF.

The rearrangement uses TRBV5-1 and TRBJ2-1; 7 positions agree with TRBD2. This CDR3 has 15 amino acids. V lost 4 bases, J lost 0 bases, and 4 bases stayed unmatched. CDR1 is SGHRS, CDR2 YFSETQ, per germline. The CDR3 DNA follows: TGCGCCAGCAGCGGTAGCGGGCCCTCCTACAATGAGCAGTTCTTC. This encodes CASSGSGPSYNEQFF.

J is TRBJ2-5 and V is TRBV5-8, with unresolved D. Trimming pared 4 bases from V and 0 bases from J, leaving 10 bases between. The CDR3 covers 14 residues. Germline loops: CDR1 SGHTS, CDR2 YDEGEE. The CDR3 nucleotides read TGTGCCAGCAGCCCACAGTGGTACCAAGAGACCCAGTACTTC. It encodes CASSPQWYQETQYF. Together with reference TRBV5-8 and TRBJ2-5, the CDR3 gives the full variable domain: EAGVTQSPTHLIKTRGQQATLRCSPISGHTSVYWYQQALGLGLQFLLWYDEGEERNRGNFPPRFSGRQFPNYSSELNVNALELEDSALYLCASSPQWYQETQYFGPGTRLLVL.

V usage is TRBV6-5 and J usage is TRBJ1-2; D is uncertain. Germline lookup yields CDR1 MNHEY and CDR2 SVGAGI. V shed 2 bases and J shed 8 bases, with 18 bases lying between them. The CDR3 is made up of 15 amino acids. Written as DNA, the CDR3 is TGTGCCAGCAGTTACCAAGACACGGGCACGGCGGGCTACACCTTC. Protein: CASSYQDTGTAGYTF.